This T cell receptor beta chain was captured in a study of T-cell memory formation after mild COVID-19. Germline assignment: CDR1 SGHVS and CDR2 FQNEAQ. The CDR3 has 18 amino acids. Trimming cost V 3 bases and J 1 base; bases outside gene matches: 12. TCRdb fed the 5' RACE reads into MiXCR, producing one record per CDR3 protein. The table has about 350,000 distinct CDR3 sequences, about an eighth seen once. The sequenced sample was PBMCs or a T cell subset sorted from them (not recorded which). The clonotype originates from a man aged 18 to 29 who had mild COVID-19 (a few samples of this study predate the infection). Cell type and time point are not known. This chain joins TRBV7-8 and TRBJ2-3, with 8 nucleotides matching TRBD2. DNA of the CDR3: TGTGCCAGCAGCTTTCCGCGGGGGGCCGATATTGGCACAGATACGCAGTATTTT. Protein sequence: CASSFPRGADIGTDTQYF.